This TCR beta chain comes out of a study of blood T cell repertoires in COVID-19. Overall study: Acute and convalescent COVID-19 samples came from the United States, Italy and Spain. In each case, the material was cDNA or gDNA derived from T cells, B-cell-depleted T cells, or PBMCs.

Methods used by the authors: Nucleated cell counts were estimated from reference gene primer amplification. Measured with immunoSEQ multiplex PCR; TCRdb has only the in-frame clones, and not every one. V and J calls and clone size are copied from that table; D and trimming were computed from the DNA. The sample carries tens of thousands of clones, roughly 82% recorded once. Germline V gene lookup returns CDR1 KGHSH and CDR2 LQKENI. The CDR3 loop spans 13 amino acids. With 3 bases removed from V and 6 bases from J, the gap between germline ends came to 11 bases. Sequenced material: peripheral blood. The J gene is TRBJ1-2, the V gene TRBV18; tentatively, D is TRBD1 (5 bases). The sequence came from a woman aged 60-70 years with acute or convalescent COVID-19. CDR3 sequence: CASSPPGGDGYTF. CDR3 in DNA: TGTGCCAGCTCACCCCCGGGGGGGGATGGCTACACCTTC.